This T cell receptor beta chain was captured by sequencing in a study of post-analysis software for immune sequencing data. Study details: Recorded disease courses covered relapsing-remitting, secondary progressive and progressive-relapsing multiple sclerosis. Some patients had no subtype annotation. Study findings and constraints: In multiple sclerosis, normalized Chao1 diversity was significantly below that of controls. A few TRBV segments appeared more often in patients than in controls, and TRBV5-6, TRBV5-1 and TRBV20-1 were among these.

V was clipped by 0 bases and J by 7 bases, with 13 bases between them. This CDR3 has 14 amino acids. Per germline, CDR1 SGHTA and CDR2 FQGNSA. This clonotype has just one count. Antigen: not known. Every TCR beta cDNA library bore unique molecular identifiers. MiXCR, applied by TCRdb to the PCR reads, yields one record per CDR3 protein. The repertoire includes some 700,000 distinct CDR3 sequences, approximately 59% of them detected once, and 11% sits in the top ten. This sequence joins TRBV7-2 and TRBJ2-7; D perhaps matches TRBD1 (6 bases). The source material was blood. This sequence originates from a girl between 2 and 10 years old with multiple sclerosis. CDR3 amino acids: CASSLAQGPREQYF. For the CDR3, the DNA is TGTGCCAGCAGCTTAGCACAGGGCCCTAGGGAGCAGTACTTC.